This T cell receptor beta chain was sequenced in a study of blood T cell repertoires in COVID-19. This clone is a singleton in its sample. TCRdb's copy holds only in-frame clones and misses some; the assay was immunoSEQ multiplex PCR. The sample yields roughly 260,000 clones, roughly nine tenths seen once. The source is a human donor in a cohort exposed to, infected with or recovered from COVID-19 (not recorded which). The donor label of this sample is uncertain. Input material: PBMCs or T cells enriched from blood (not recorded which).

The CDR3 is CASSLDGRTGAEAFF. The CDR3 nucleotides are TGCGCCAGCAGCTTGGACGGACGCACGGGGGCTGAAGCTTTCTTT. The V and J genes are TRBV5-1 and TRBJ1-1, with D possibly TRBD1 on 5 matching bases. The CDR3 runs 15 residues. Germline V gene sequence: CDR1 SGHRS, CDR2 YFSETQ. Trimming took 0 bases from V and 6 from J, leaving 15 bases between them.